The 9 T cell receptor beta chains reported below all come from one sample, sequenced in a study of blood T cell repertoires in COVID-19. Repertoires were generated with immunoSEQ multiplex PCR, while TCRdb's copy carries only in-frame clones and drops some. The sample holds 85,000 to 120,000 clones; roughly 92% are singletons and the top ten take 1.9%. Sequences were obtained from peripheral blood. The receptor set was obtained from a woman aged 45-65 years with COVID-19, enrolled during active disease.

The rearrangement links TRBV18 to TRBJ2-1, with 7 bases fitting TRBD1. The CDR3 is made up of 15 amino acids. Germline lookup yields CDR1 KGHSH and CDR2 LQKENI. V dropped 1 base and J dropped 9; count of bases not matched to a gene: 9. The CDR3 is CASSPLVTGIIEQFF. The CDR3 DNA sequence: TGTGCCAGCTCACCACTGGTGACAGGGATTATTGAGCAGTTCTTC.

The gene calls are TRBV2 and TRBJ1-1; 7 nucleotides match TRBD1. The ends lost 5 bases at V and 3 bases at J; junction bases unmatched: 9. In germline, CDR1 is SNHLY, CDR2 FYNNEI. The CDR3 length is 15 residues. In DNA, the CDR3 is TGTGCCAGCAGTAAAGAGACAGGGTGGGACACTGAAGCTTTCTTT. Translating gives CASSKETGWDTEAFF.

The chain combines TRBV6-2 or TRBV6-3 with TRBJ2-3; maybe TRBD2 (6 bases). Trimming stripped 7 bases from V and 2 bases from J, with 22 bases between. Germline CDR1 reads MNHEY; CDR2 reads SVGEGT. This CDR3 is 17 amino acids long. CDR3 bases: TGTGCCAGCACCCCAATGAGATATGGGGGGTCCACAGATACGCAGTATTTT. This gives the protein CASTPMRYGGSTDTQYF.

The rearrangement links TRBV19 to TRBJ1-6; TRBD1 agrees at 10 bases. V was clipped by 5 bases and J by 10 bases; unmatched bases: 11. CDR1 LNHDA and CDR2 SQIVND come from the germline V gene (reference sequence). The CDR3 covers 16 residues. CDR3 in amino acids: CASSSTGTGDGSPLHF. The CDR3 region has the DNA TGTGCCAGTAGTTCCACCGGGACAGGGGATGGATCACCCCTCCACTTT. Based on the CDR3 plus reference TRBV19 and TRBJ1-6, the full variable domain is DGGITQSPKYLFRKEGQNVTLSCEQNLNHDAMYWYRQDPGQGLRLIYYSQIVNDFQKGDIAEGYSVSREKKESFPLTVTSAQKNPTAFYLCASSSTGTGDGSPLHFGNGTRLTVT.

The V call is TRBV24-1, the J call TRBJ1-4; a weak D match, TRBD1 (5 bases). V gave up 5 bases and J gave up 7 bases, with 7 bases separating them. The CDR3 is made up of 12 amino acids. Germline V gene data show CDR1 as KGHDR and CDR2 as SFDVKD. CDR3 loop: CATSGTGEKLFF. CDR3 DNA: TGTGCCACCAGTGGAACAGGTGAAAAACTGTTTTTT.

This chain uses TRBV3-1 (or the pseudogene TRBV3-2) with TRBJ2-3; 8 bases are shared with TRBD2. Unmatched junction bases numbered 9, after V lost 4 bases and J lost 3 bases. CDR3 length equals 16 residues. Germline V gene lookup returns CDR1 LGHDT and CDR2 YNNKEL (reference sequence). The CDR3 DNA sequence: TGTGCCAGCAGCCGTCGGGGGGGCGTGGGGACAGATACGCAGTATTTT. It codes for CASSRRGGVGTDTQYF.

This rearrangement joins TRBV7-3 to TRBJ1-6; a weak D match, TRBD1 (5 bases). There are 14 residues in the CDR3. V was trimmed by 2 bases and J by 10 bases, leaving 12 bases between them. CDR1 is SGHTA and CDR2 is FQGTGA in the germline V gene. CDR3 in amino acids: CASSLSPGESPLHF. The CDR3 DNA reads TGTGCCAGCAGCTTATCTCCGGGGGAGTCACCCCTCCACTTT. The full variable domain, with the rest looked up from reference TRBV7-3 and TRBJ1-6, is GAGVSQTPSNKVTEKGKYVELRCDPISGHTALYWYRQSLGQGPEFLIYFQGTGAADDSGLPNDRFFAVRPEGSVSTLKIQRTERGDSAVYLCASSLSPGESPLHFGNGTRLTVT.

The chain carries TRBV14 and TRBJ2-7, with D perhaps TRBD1 (5 bases). Deletions cut 0 bases from V and 1 base from J, with 10 bases between. Germline values: CDR1 SGHDN, CDR2 FVKESK. The CDR3 totals 15 residues. The DNA of the CDR3 is TGTGCCAGCAGCCAAGAGGGGCGCAGGTCCTACGAGCAGTACTTC. This translates into CASSQEGRRSYEQYF. Combining the CDR3 with reference TRBV14 and TRBJ2-7 gives the whole variable domain EAGVTQFPSHSVIEKGQTVTLRCDPISGHDNLYWYRRVMGKEIKFLLHFVKESKQDESGMPNNRFLAERTGGTYSTLKVQPAELEDSGVYFCASSQEGRRSYEQYFGPGTRLTVT.

V and J are TRBV6-5 and TRBJ1-1; D not resolved. Looked up from germline, CDR1 is MNHEY and CDR2 is SVGAGI. The V and J ends lost 3 bases and 3 bases respectively, with 8 bases between them. CDR3 length: 13 amino acids. The CDR3 protein is CASSYGRYTEAFF. For the CDR3, the DNA is TGTGCCAGCAGTTATGGGAGGTACACTGAAGCTTTCTTT.